This record concerns one T cell receptor (beta chain) sequence. Its target is not known. Total RNA extraction produced at least 5.5 micrograms (per sample) for the study. J gave up 2 bases and V 6 bases, and 3 bases lay outside the gene matches. The CDR3 consists of 14 residues. Looked up from germline, CDR1 is MDHEN and CDR2 is SYDVKM. These data belong to a study of blood T cells in healthy people across ages. Whole-study findings and limits: Older age went with lower TCR beta diversity per million T cells, in a roughly linear way.

A sample-barcoded 5' primer and a J-beta primer mix were used in a second PCR of roughly 7 to 11 cycles. The template-switch adaptor was a 5' adaptor with 12 random nucleotides. It tagged each cDNA molecule. Using its own MiXCR run on the 5' RACE reads, TCRdb lists one record per CDR3 protein. The sample lists around 900,000 distinct CDR3 sequences, about 51% occurring once. This chain uses TRBV28 with TRBJ2-1, with 8 positions matching TRBD1. Sequenced: blood. The TCR originated in an older woman in good health. CDR3 sequence (DNA): TGTGCCAGCAGAACAGGGGGAACCTACAATGAGCAGTTCTTC. Amino acids: CASRTGGTYNEQFF.